This T cell receptor (beta chain) was profiled in a study of T cells after yellow fever vaccination. General observations from the study: Abundant clonotypes from the bulk population could get into FACS-sorted repertoires as contaminants. The secondary response was weaker, and its peak arrived faster, on day 5 versus 15. After the booster, approximately 96% of CD4 and approximately 90% of CD8 primary-response clones were re-detected. Researchers noted that a small share of clonotypes showed up in both CD4 and CD8 compartments.

TCRdb ran MiXCR on the 5' RACE reads and lists one entry per CDR3 protein. The table lists a few hundred thousand distinct CDR3 sequences, about 5.2% of them singletons, with roughly 3.3% in the top ten. The CDR3 extends over 13 amino acids. Trimming left V 7 bases short and J 3 bases short, with 13 bases between. CDR1 and CDR2 (germline): SGHRS, YFSETQ. This clonotype has only a few counts. Its specificity is unknown. The source of this sequence is a man aged 18 to 30 who received the YFV17D yellow fever vaccine. V gene TRBV5-1 combines with J gene TRBJ1-1, with D possibly matching TRBD1 (5 bases). This sample comprised CD4+ T cells sorted from PBMCs, obtained on the day of the yellow fever booster vaccination. The CDR3 DNA follows: TGCGCCAGCGGAACCGGGGGAGACACTGAAGCTTTCTTT. This encodes CASGTGGDTEAFF.